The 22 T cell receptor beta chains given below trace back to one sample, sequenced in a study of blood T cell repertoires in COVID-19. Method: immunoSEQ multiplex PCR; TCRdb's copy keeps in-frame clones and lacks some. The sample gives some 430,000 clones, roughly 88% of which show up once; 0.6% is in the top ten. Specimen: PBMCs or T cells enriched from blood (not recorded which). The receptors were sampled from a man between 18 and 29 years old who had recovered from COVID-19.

CDR3 in amino acids: CASGMPGQAHEQYF. The DNA for the CDR3 is TGTGCCAGCGGTATGCCGGGACAGGCCCACGAGCAGTACTTC. The chain recombines TRBV7-9 with TRBJ2-7; 8 bases are shared with TRBD1. The CDR3 length is 14 residues. Germline V gives CDR1 SEHNR, CDR2 FQNEAQ (reference sequence). The ends lost 8 bases at V and 5 bases at J; junction bases unmatched: 11.

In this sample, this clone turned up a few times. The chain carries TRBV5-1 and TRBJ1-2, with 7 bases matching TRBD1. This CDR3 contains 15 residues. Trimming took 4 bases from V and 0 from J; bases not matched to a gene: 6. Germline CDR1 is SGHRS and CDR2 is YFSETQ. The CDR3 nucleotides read TGCGCCAGCAGCACCCGGGACAGCTCTAACTATGGCTACACCTTC. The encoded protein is CASSTRDSSNYGYTF.

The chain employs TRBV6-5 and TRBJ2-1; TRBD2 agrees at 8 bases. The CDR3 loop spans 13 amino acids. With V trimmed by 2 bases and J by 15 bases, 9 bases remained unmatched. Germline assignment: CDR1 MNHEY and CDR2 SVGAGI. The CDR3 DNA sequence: TGTGCCAGCAGTTACAACCCCGGGACTAGAGGGTTCTTC. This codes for CASSYNPGTRGFF.

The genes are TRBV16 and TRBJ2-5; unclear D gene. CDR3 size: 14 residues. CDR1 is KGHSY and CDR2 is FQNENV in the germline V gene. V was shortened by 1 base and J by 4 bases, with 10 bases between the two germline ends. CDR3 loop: CASSQWQVGETQYF. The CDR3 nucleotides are TGTGCCAGCAGCCAATGGCAGGTGGGAGAGACCCAGTACTTC.

For the CDR3, the DNA is TGTGCCAGCATCATACAGGGGATGAGAGCTTTCTTT. It is translated as CASIIQGMRAFF. This chain connects TRBV28 to TRBJ1-1, with TRBD1 matching 7 bases. The V gene's germline CDR1 is MDHEN and CDR2 SYDVKM. V was pared by 7 bases and J by 10 bases, with 9 bases of the junction left unmatched. CDR3 size: 12 residues.

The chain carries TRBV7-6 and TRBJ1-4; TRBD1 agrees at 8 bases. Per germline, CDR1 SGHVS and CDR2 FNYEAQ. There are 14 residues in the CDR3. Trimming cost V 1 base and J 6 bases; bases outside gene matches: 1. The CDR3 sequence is CASSLGTGYEKLFF. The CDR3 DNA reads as TGTGCCAGCAGCTTAGGGACAGGGTATGAAAAACTGTTTTTT.

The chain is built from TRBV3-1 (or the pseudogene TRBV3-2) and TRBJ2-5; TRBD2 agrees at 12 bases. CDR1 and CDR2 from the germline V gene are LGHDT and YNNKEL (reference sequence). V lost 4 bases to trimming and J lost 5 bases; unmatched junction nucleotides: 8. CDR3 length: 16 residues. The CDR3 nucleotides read TGTGCCAGCAGCCGTCCTAGCGGGGGGGCCGCTGAGACCCAGTACTTC. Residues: CASSRPSGGAAETQYF.

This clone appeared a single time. CDR3 sequence reads: CASSQDAHSREQYF. The CDR3 DNA follows: TGCGCCAGCAGCCAAGATGCCCACTCTCGAGAGCAGTACTTC. The chain uses TRBV4-1 and TRBJ2-7, with no clear D. This CDR3 spans 14 amino acids. The V gene lost 0 bases and the J gene lost 7 bases, with 13 bases spanning the gap. In germline, CDR1 is MGHRA, CDR2 YSYEKL.

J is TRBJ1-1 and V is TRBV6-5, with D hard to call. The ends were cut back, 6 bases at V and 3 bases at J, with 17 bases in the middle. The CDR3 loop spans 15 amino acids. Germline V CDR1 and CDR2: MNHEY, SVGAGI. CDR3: CASSRTVARDTEAFF. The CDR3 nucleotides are TGTGCCAGCAGCAGAACGGTGGCCCGGGACACTGAAGCTTTCTTT.

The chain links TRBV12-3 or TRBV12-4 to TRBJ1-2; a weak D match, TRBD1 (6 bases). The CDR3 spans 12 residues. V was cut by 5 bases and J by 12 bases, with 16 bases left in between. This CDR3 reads CASSRTRNRDTF. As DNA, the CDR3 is TGTGCCAGCAGTCGAACAAGAAACAGGGACACCTTC.

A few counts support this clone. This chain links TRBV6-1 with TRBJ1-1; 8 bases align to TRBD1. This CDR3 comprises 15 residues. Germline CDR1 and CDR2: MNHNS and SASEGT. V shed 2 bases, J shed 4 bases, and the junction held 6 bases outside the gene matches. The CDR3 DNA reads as TGTGCCAGCAGTGAAACGGACAGGGAGGGCACTGAAGCTTTCTTT. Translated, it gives CASSETDREGTEAFF.

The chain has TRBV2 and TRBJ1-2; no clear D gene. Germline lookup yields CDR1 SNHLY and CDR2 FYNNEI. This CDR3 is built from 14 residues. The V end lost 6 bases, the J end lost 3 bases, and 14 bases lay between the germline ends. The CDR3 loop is CASRRGRADYGYTF. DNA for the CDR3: TGTGCCAGCAGAAGAGGGCGGGCGGACTATGGCTACACCTTC. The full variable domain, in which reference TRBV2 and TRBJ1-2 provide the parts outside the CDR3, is EPEVTQTPSHQVTQMGQEVILRCVPISNHLYFYWYRQILGQKVEFLVSFYNNEISEKSEIFDDQFSVERPDGSNFTLKIRSTKLEDSAMYFCASRRGRADYGYTFGSGTRLTVV.

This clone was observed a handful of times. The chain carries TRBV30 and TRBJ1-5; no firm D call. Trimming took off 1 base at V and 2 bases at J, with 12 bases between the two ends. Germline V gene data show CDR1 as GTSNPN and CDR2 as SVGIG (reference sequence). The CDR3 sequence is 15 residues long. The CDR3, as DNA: TGTGCCTGGAGTGAGACATCCTCGGGCAATCAGCCCCAGCATTTT. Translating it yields CAWSETSSGNQPQHF.

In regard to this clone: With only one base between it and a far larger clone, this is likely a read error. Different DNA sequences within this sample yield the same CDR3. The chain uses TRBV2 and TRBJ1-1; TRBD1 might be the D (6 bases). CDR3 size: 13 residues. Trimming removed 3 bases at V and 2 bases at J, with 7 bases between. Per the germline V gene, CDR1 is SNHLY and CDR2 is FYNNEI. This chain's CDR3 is CASSDRGNTEAFF. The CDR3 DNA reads TGTGCCAGCAGTGACAGGGGCAACACTGAAGCTTTCTTT.

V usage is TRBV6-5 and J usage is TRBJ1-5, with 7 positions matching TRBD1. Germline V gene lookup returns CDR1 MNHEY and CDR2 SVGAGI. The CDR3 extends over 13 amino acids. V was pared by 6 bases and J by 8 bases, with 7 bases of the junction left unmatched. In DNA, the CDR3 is TGTGCCAGCAGGGGACAGCTTCGGGAGCCCCAGCATTTT. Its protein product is CASRGQLREPQHF.

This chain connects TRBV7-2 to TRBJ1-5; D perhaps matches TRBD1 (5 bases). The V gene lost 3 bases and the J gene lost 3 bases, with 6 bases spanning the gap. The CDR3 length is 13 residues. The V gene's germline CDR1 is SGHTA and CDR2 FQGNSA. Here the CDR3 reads CASSFRDNQPQHF. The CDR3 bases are TGTGCCAGCAGCTTCAGGGACAATCAGCCCCAGCATTTT.

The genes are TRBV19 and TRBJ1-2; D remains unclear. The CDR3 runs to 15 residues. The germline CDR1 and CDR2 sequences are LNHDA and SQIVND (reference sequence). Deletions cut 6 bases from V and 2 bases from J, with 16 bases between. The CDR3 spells CASRLAGRDNYGYTF. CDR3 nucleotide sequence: TGTGCCAGTAGGCTAGCGGGCCGAGACAACTATGGCTACACCTTC.

Written as DNA, the CDR3 is TGTGCCAGCAGCGTAGTTGGAGGGTCCACTGAAGCTTTCTTT. This sequence encodes CASSVVGGSTEAFF. This rearrangement joins TRBV9 to TRBJ1-1; D gene ambiguous. From germline, CDR1 is SGDLS and CDR2 YYNGEE. V gave up 0 bases and J gave up 4 bases, with 10 bases separating them. This CDR3 is 14 amino acids long.

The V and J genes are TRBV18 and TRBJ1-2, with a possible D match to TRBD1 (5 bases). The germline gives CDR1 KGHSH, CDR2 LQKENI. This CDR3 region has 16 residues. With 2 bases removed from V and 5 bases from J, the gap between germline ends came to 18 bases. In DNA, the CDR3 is TGTGCCAGCTCACCATTAAGAGCCGAAGGGGTATATGGCTACACCTTC. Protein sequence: CASSPLRAEGVYGYTF.

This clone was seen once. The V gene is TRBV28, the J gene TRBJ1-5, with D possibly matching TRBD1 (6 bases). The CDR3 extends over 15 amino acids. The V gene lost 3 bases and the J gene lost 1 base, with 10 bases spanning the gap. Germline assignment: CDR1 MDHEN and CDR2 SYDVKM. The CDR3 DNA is TGTGCCAGCAGTTTGTGGCAGGGGAGCAATCAGCCCCAGCATTTT. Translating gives CASSLWQGSNQPQHF.

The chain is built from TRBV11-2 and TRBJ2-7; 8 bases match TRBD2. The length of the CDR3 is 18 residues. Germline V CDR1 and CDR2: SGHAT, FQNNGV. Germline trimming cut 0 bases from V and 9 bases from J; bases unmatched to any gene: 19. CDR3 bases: TGTGCCAGCAGCTTAGATCGTCTCACGGGACTAGGAAGAATTGGGCAGTACTTC. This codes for CASSLDRLTGLGRIGQYF.

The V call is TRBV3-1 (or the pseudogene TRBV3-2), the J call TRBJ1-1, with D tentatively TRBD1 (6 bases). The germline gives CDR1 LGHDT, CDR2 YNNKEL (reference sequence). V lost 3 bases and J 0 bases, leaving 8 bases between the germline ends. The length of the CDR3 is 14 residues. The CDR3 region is CASSQTGLNTEAFF. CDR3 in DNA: TGTGCCAGCAGCCAGACAGGCCTGAACACTGAAGCTTTCTTT.